Presented here are 19 T cell receptor beta chains from one specimen sequenced in a study of prognosis after radiotherapy for stage I lung cancer. The TCR beta CDR3 region was amplified from genomic DNA, with two rounds of multiplex PCR being used for the amplification. Amplification in first-round PCR relied on primers specific to each TRBV and TRBJ gene. Each CDR3 protein is one row after TCRdb ran MiXCR on the multiplex PCR reads. The sample lists some 17,000 distinct CDR3 sequences, about 46% occurring once. The starting material was PBMCs, obtained before or after stereotactic body radiation therapy (not recorded which). These receptors were collected from a donor over 45 with non-small cell lung cancer.

This clonotype was recorded many times. The chain employs TRBV5-6 and TRBJ2-7, with D maybe TRBD2 (5 bases). The CDR3 covers 13 residues. The ends were cut back, 2 bases at V and 7 bases at J, with 13 bases in the middle. Germline V CDR1 and CDR2: SGHDT, YYEEEE. CDR3 bases: TGTGCCAGCAGCTTTGGAGGTCTGGGTGAGCAGTACTTC. This codes for CASSFGGLGEQYF.

The gene calls are TRBV20-1 and TRBJ2-5; 7 nucleotides align to TRBD1. Trimming at V came to 6 bases and at J to 5 bases, leaving 12 bases not matched to a gene. Germline loops: CDR1 DFQATT, CDR2 SNEGSKA (reference sequence). The CDR3 runs 14 residues. CDR3 amino acids: CSAQPGQSSETQYF. CDR3 nucleotides: TGCAGTGCCCAACCGGGACAGAGTTCGGAGACCCAGTACTTC.

This clonotype was counted between two and nine times. A far bigger clonotype differs at one base, so this is likely a read error. J is TRBJ2-7 and V is TRBV6-5; the match to TRBD1 covers 8 bases. V was clipped by 2 bases and J by 7 bases; unmatched bases: 10. Germline V lookup: CDR1 MNHEY, CDR2 SVGAGI. The CDR3 is made up of 15 amino acids. The CDR3 sequence: CASSYPGGDLGEQYF. CDR3 bases: TGTGCCAGCAGTTACCCAGGGGGCGATTTGGGTGAGCAGTACTTC.

Note on this clonotype: A read error is likely here: a far larger clone is one base away. This chain links TRBV6-2 or TRBV6-3 with TRBJ1-5; no reliable D call. Germline CDR1 is MNHEY and CDR2 is SVGEGT. The CDR3 is 15 residues long. Written as DNA, the CDR3 is TGTGCCAGCAGTTACACGAGGGATAGCAATCAGCCCCATCATTTT. The encoded protein is CASSYTRDSNQPHHF.

This clonotype was seen at least ten times. The chain recombines TRBV11-2 with TRBJ2-3, with a tentative D call TRBD2 (5 bases). This CDR3 comprises 15 residues. Per germline, CDR1 SGHAT and CDR2 FQNNGV. Trimming stripped 5 bases from V and 0 bases from J, with 12 bases between. DNA for the CDR3: TGTGCCAGCAGCCCCCGTGGGAGCAGCACAGATACGCAGTATTTT. Its translation is CASSPRGSSTDTQYF.

This clonotype was seen at least ten times. J is TRBJ1-3 and V is TRBV20-1, with D unclear. The germline V gene encodes CDR1 DFQATT and CDR2 SNEGSKA (reference sequence). The CDR3 has 11 residues. The V gene lost 6 bases and the J gene lost 4 bases, with 7 bases spanning the gap. This CDR3 is CSAASGNTIYF. As DNA, the CDR3 is TGCAGTGCCGCATCAGGAAACACCATATATTTT.

This clonotype was found many times. Here the CDR3 reads CASSHSPQGAYTEAFF. The DNA of the CDR3 is TGTGCCAGCAGCCATTCACCCCAGGGGGCCTACACTGAAGCTTTCTTT. J is TRBJ1-1 and V is TRBV5-6; 8 bases align to TRBD1. The trim removed 4 bases at V and 3 bases at J, leaving 11 bases unmatched. Per the germline V gene, CDR1 is SGHDT and CDR2 is YYEEEE. This CDR3 is built from 16 residues.

This clonotype was picked up many times. This sequence joins TRBV30 and TRBJ2-2; 9 bases line up with TRBD2. CDR1 GTSNPN and CDR2 SVGIG come from the germline V gene (reference sequence). The V and J ends lost 3 bases and 7 bases, in that order; junction bases with no gene match: 9. The CDR3 is 15 residues long. The DNA of the CDR3 is TGTGCCTGGAGCTCCTTCGGGACTAGCAGCGGGGAGCTGTTTTTT. Amino acids: CAWSSFGTSSGELFF. The whole variable domain, filled in from reference TRBV30 and TRBJ2-2, reads SQTIHQWPATLVQPVGSPLSLECTVEGTSNPNLYWYRQAAGRGLQLLFYSVGIGQISSEVPQNLSASRPQDRQFILSSKKLLLSDSGFYLCAWSSFGTSSGELFFGEGSRLTVL.

As to this clonotype: A far larger clone is only one base removed, so a read error is likely. V usage is TRBV6-2 or TRBV6-3 and J usage is TRBJ1-5, with 7 bases identical to TRBD1. Germline CDR1 and CDR2: MNHEY and SVGEGT. The CDR3 runs to 14 residues. CDR3: CASVRDSTNRPQHF. CDR3 sequence (DNA): TGTGCCAGTGTCCGGGACAGCACCAATCGGCCCCAGCATTTT.

CDR3 region: CASSIRLGVTYNEQFF. CDR3 in DNA: TGTGCCAGCAGTATCCGCCTGGGTGTTACCTACAATGAGCAGTTCTTC. V usage is TRBV6-1 and J usage is TRBJ2-1; D remains unclear. V was cut by 5 bases and J by 2 bases, with 16 bases left in between. Germline V gene sequence: CDR1 MNHNS, CDR2 SASEGT. This CDR3 is 16 amino acids long.

Concerning this clonotype: Sequence at one end of the junction differs from germline and may be a read error. The chain has TRBV6-5 and TRBJ2-7; 8 bases map to TRBD2. The CDR3 has 15 amino acids. The germline CDR1 and CDR2 sequences are MNHEY and SVGAGI. For the CDR3, the DNA is TGTGCCAGCAGTTTAGAGGCGGGAGGTAGCTACGAGCAATACTTC. It specifies CASSLEAGGSYEQYF.

This clonotype was found a few times. A read error is possible here, since a much larger clone lies one base away. This chain links TRBV30 with TRBJ2-1; 11 bases match TRBD2. CDR1 GTSNPN and CDR2 SVGIG come from the germline V gene (reference sequence). The CDR3 runs to 15 residues. The chain's CDR3 is CAWSAGLAAYSEQFF. In nucleotides, the CDR3 is TGTGCCTGGAGTGCGGGACTAGCGGCATACAGTGAGCAGTTCTTC. The variable domain in full, completed from reference TRBV30 and TRBJ2-1, reads SQTIHQWPATLVQPVGSPLSLECTVEGTSNPNLYWYRQAAGRGLQLLFYSVGIGQISSEVPQNLSASRPQDRQFILSSKKLLLSDSGFYLCAWSAGLAAYSEQFFGPGTRLTVL.

On this clonotype: One junction end disagrees with the germline gene, perhaps due to a read error. This chain connects TRBV29-1 to TRBJ1-2; 7 nucleotides agree with TRBD1. Germline assignment: CDR1 SQVTM and CDR2 ANQGSEA. CDR3 size: 15 residues. CDR3 amino acids: CSTEGHRGQDYCYTF. The CDR3 DNA follows: TGCAGCACCGAGGGCCACAGGGGTCAGGACTATTGCTACACTTTC.

This clonotype was observed at least ten times. The genes are TRBV18 and TRBJ2-3; D unclear. The ends were cut back, 3 bases at V and 5 bases at J, with 9 bases in the middle. Germline values: CDR1 KGHSH, CDR2 LQKENI. CDR3 length equals 13 residues. The CDR3 region has the DNA TGTGCCAGCTCACCGAACGAGGTAGATACGCAGTATTTT. Amino acids: CASSPNEVDTQYF.

This clonotype was observed at least ten times. The chain has TRBV20-1 and TRBJ1-1; 8 bases are a match to TRBD1. CDR3 length equals 15 residues. J gave up 4 bases and V 5 bases, and 12 bases lay outside the gene matches. CDR1 and CDR2 from the germline V gene are DFQATT and SNEGSKA (reference sequence). CDR3 nucleotides: TGCAGTGCTGGCCACGGACAGGGCCGGGGCACTGAAGCTTTCTTT. Translated: CSAGHGQGRGTEAFF.

The DNA for the CDR3 is TGTGCCAGCAGTTTATATTCGGGGCTGGGGACAGATACGCAGTATTTT. Residues: CASSLYSGLGTDTQYF. The chain couples TRBV27 to TRBJ2-3; D is tentatively TRBD1 or TRBD2 (5 bases each). The germline gives CDR1 MNHEY, CDR2 SMNVEV (reference sequence). The CDR3 totals 16 residues. V lost 1 base to trimming and J lost 3 bases, with 14 bases between them.

The V gene is TRBV27, the J gene TRBJ2-1, with D uncertain. The V gene's germline CDR1 is MNHEY and CDR2 SMNVEV (reference sequence). This CDR3 is 14 amino acids long. Trimming removed 6 bases at V and 10 bases at J, with 19 bases between. CDR3 residues: CASSPLTLYKEQFF. CDR3 sequence (DNA): TGTGCCAGCAGCCCCTTGACCCTATATAAAGAGCAGTTCTTC.

About this clonotype itself: A read error may produce the germline difference seen at one junction end. The genes are TRBV20-1 and TRBJ1-1; possible D gene TRBD1, 5 bases. CDR1 is DFQATT and CDR2 is SNEGSKA in the germline V gene (reference sequence). The CDR3 loop spans 15 amino acids. DNA of the CDR3: TGCAGTTCTAGCCCCTCGTCAGGGACGAACACTGAAGCTTTCTTT. It is translated as CSSSPSSGTNTEAFF.

Notes on this clonotype: A much larger clone differs by one base, so this may be a read error. The chain is built from TRBV30 and TRBJ2-7; 7 nucleotides line up with TRBD2. With V trimmed by 3 bases and J by 2 bases, 10 bases remained unmatched. CDR3 length: 15 residues. The germline V gene encodes CDR1 GTSNPN and CDR2 SVGIG (reference sequence). The CDR3 sequence: CAWRGERDFAYEQYF. Here the CDR3 DNA reads TGTGCCTGGAGGGGAGAGCGGGACTTCGCCTACGAGCAGTACTTC.